This TCR beta chain was captured by sequencing in a study of neoadjuvant anti-PD-1 for oral cavity cancer. Trimming removed 2 bases from V and 2 bases from J, with 6 bases in between. Germline CDR1 is SGHTA and CDR2 is FQGTGA. The CDR3 loop spans 13 amino acids. The table came from immunoSEQ multiplex PCR; TCRdb's copy has only in-frame clones and leaves some out. This table holds 16,000 or so clones, roughly three fifths found once. V gene TRBV7-3 combines with J gene TRBJ1-1, with D uncertain. Here the sequenced sample was PBMCs, taken before nivolumab (anti-PD-1) treatment. The sequence was obtained from a person between 35 and 79 years old with oral cavity squamous cell carcinoma. This CDR3 is CASSLGSNTEAFF. In nucleotides, the CDR3 is TGTGCCAGCAGCTTAGGGTCTAACACTGAAGCTTTCTTT.